This T cell receptor beta chain was recorded in a study of cytomegalovirus exposure and HLA in healthy donors. Whole-study findings and limits: Later analysis identified a missense DCLRE1C variant that was linked to TCR beta V- and J-gene trimming.

To note about this clone: Its cognate antigen is unknown.

CDR3 length equals 19 residues. V was clipped by 5 bases and J by 2 bases, with 26 bases between them. Germline CDR1 and CDR2: SGHVS and FQNEAQ. The PCR ran on 60 Vbeta and 13 Jbeta primers. The table came from immunoSEQ multiplex PCR; TCRdb's copy has only in-frame clones and leaves some out. Among 43,000 or so clones, 50% to 75% were seen once, and the ten largest hold 8.7%. The source material was PBMCs. The TCR comes from a human donor in good health. The chain combines TRBV7-8 with TRBJ2-3; D is possibly TRBD2 (7 bases). The CDR3 coding sequence is TGTGCCAGCAGCCCCCGTCCGGCGGGGGCCCCAAGGGCCACAGATACGCAGTATTTT. Protein sequence: CASSPRPAGAPRATDTQYF.